This T cell receptor beta chain was identified during a study of T cell repertoires in cytomegalovirus infection. This CDR3 spans 13 amino acids. J was trimmed by 4 bases and V by 8 bases; bases with no gene match: 6. Germline lookup yields CDR1 SEHNR and CDR2 FQNEAQ (reference sequence). About this clonotype itself: Its specificity is not known.

TCRdb redid the calling of the reads with MiXCR, one entry per CDR3 protein. The table has about 830,000 distinct CDR3 sequences, about 31% seen once; the top ten hold roughly an eighth. The gene calls are TRBV7-9 and TRBJ2-5; 8 bases align to TRBD1. Sequencing was performed on cultured CD8+ T cells from PBMCs, taken from culture after CMV antigen stimulation. This sequence was found in a human donor in good health (CMV status not recorded). Some clones in this sample may be carry-over from other donors' samples. CDR3 sequence: CASETGGSETQYF. In DNA form, the CDR3 reads TGTGCCAGCGAAACAGGGGGTTCAGAGACCCAGTACTTC.